This TCR beta chain was sequenced during a study of T cell changes during pregnancy in multiple sclerosis. This clone came up once. The V end lost 4 bases, the J end lost 4 bases, and 17 bases lay between the germline ends. The CDR3 is 16 amino acids. Germline-derived CDR1 and CDR2 are LNHNV and YYDKDF (reference sequence). TCRdb's table, derived via immunoSEQ multiplex PCR, lists solely in-frame clones and lacks some. The table records about 40,000 clones, 85% to 95% of them present only once. The sequencing here drew on CD4+ T cells from peripheral blood mononuclear cells, taken after pregnancy. This sequence originates from a female donor with multiple sclerosis, enrolled in a pregnancy study. V usage is TRBV15 and J usage is TRBJ1-5; TRBD1 is a possible D gene (5 bases). The CDR3 nucleotides are TGTGCCACCAGCAACCTTGGGGGGACGGTAAATCAGCCCCAGCATTTT. This encodes CATSNLGGTVNQPQHF.